This TCR beta chain appears in the sequencing data of a study of T-cell reconstitution after alpha-beta-depleted transplantation in children. The V gene's germline CDR1 is SGHAT and CDR2 FQDESV (reference sequence). Trimming removed 1 base from V and 2 bases from J, with 11 bases in between. CDR3 length: 16 residues. During its preparation, the TCRbeta library received unique molecular identifiers. TCRdb reprocessed the PCR reads via MiXCR and lists one record per CDR3 protein. Of some 120,000 distinct CDR3 sequences in the sample, more than 20% are singletons; the top ten hold 10% to 13%. General observations from the study: Newly made T cells mostly supplied T-cell counts and diversity one year after transplant. Surviving recipient cells, namely T cells and thymic progenitors, were the source of high day-60 TCRbeta diversity in some patients.

About this clonotype: Its target is not known.

This chain links TRBV11-1 with TRBJ2-2; no definite D call. This clonotype was sampled from a male patient under 10 years old who had a stem cell transplant for chronic granulomatous disease, so the T cells may come from the graft donor. The sample here was PBMCs, mostly from graft donor cells, taken 180 days after TCRalphabeta/CD19-depleted stem cell transplant. The CDR3 sequence is CASSLGKITNTGELFF. DNA of the CDR3: TGTGCCAGCAGCTTAGGCAAAATCACTAACACCGGGGAGCTGTTTTTT.